The rows below give T cell receptor beta chains drawn from one sample of a study of cytomegalovirus exposure and HLA in healthy donors. Measured with immunoSEQ multiplex PCR; TCRdb has only the in-frame clones, and not every one. The sample yields around 150,000 clones, roughly 75% seen once. The sample comprised PBMCs. All receptors come from a man aged 30-40 years in good health and CMV-seronegative. Both conserved end residues are part of each CDR3. Fields, in order: J gene, V gene, D gene, clone size, CDR3 protein, CDR3 DNA. D genes are given only for firm matches. Some rows have no size entry. The others give once, few or many, or a class for an expanded clone.

TRBJ2-7 TRBV4-1 TRBD1 NA CASSQGRGTGSYEQYF TGCGCCAGCAGCCAAGGTCGGGGGACAGGGTCCTACGAGCAGTACTTC
TRBJ2-7 TRBV28 TRBD2 NA CASSLVRLAGTLHEQYF TGTGCCAGCAGTTTAGTCCGACTAGCGGGAACACTGCACGAGCAGTACTTC
TRBJ2-3 TRBV27 TRBD1 NA CASRPPPMTGYGGTDTQYF TGTGCCAGCAGACCGCCCCCCATGACAGGGTATGGAGGTACAGATACGCAGTATTTT
TRBJ2-3 TRBV27 TRBD2 NA CASSQTSGDTQYF TGTGCCAGCAGTCAGACTAGCGGAGATACGCAGTATTTT
TRBJ2-2 TRBV5-1 NA NA CASSLTGYTGELFF TGCGCCAGCAGCTTAACAGGTTACACCGGGGAGCTGTTTTTT
TRBJ2-5 TRBV28 TRBD1 NA CASSPDRVAVETQYF TGTGCCAGCAGCCCGGACAGGGTGGCCGTAGAGACCCAGTACTTC
TRBJ1-1 TRBV7-8 TRBD1 NA CASSTRGTNTEAFF TGTGCCAGCAGCACCAGGGGGACGAACACTGAAGCTTTCTTT
TRBJ2-3 TRBV9 NA NA CASSVESGPQYF TGTGCCAGCAGCGTAGAGTCAGGGCCGCAGTATTTT
TRBJ1-1 TRBV6-1 NA NA CASSEGRFGAFF TGTGCCAGCAGTGAAGGGAGGTTCGGAGCTTTCTTT
TRBJ2-2 TRBV30 NA NA CAWSVRGRVRDTGELFF TGTGCCTGGAGTGTACGTGGGCGGGTCCGGGACACCGGGGAGCTGTTTTTT
TRBJ1-5 TRBV19 NA once CASRGGRSVLSNQPQHF TGTGCCAGTAGAGGAGGGCGCTCTGTACTTAGCAATCAGCCCCAGCATTTT
TRBJ2-3 TRBV4-2 NA once CASSQELAGPRGTDTQYF TGTGCCAGCAGCCAAGAGCTAGCTGGCCCCCGGGGAACAGATACGCAGTATTTT
TRBJ1-1 TRBV28 NA NA CASSSPQPGTEAFF TGTGCCAGCAGTTCGCCCCAGCCAGGCACTGAAGCTTTCTTT
TRBJ2-3 TRBV7-2 TRBD2 NA CASRSRGESTDTQYF TGTGCCAGCAGGTCCCGGGGGGAATCCACAGATACGCAGTATTTT
TRBJ2-4 TRBV2 TRBD1 NA CASRSTQGSWAKNIQYF TGTGCCAGCAGAAGTACACAGGGGAGCTGGGCCAAAAACATTCAGTACTTC
TRBJ2-1 TRBV2 TRBD2 NA CASSLFSGGHYNEQFF TGTGCCAGCAGCCTGTTTAGCGGGGGGCACTACAATGAGCAGTTCTTC
TRBJ1-2 TRBV6-5 NA once CASSWEPNYGYTF TGTGCCAGCAGTTGGGAGCCTAACTATGGCTACACCTTC
TRBJ2-2 TRBV4-2 NA few CASSLAVNTGELFF TGTGCCAGCAGCCTTGCGGTGAACACCGGGGAGCTGTTTTTT
TRBJ2-2 TRBV5-1 TRBD2 NA CASSSPLGGRARSGELFF TGCGCCAGCAGCTCACCGCTGGGCGGGAGGGCCCGATCCGGGGAGCTGTTTTTT
TRBJ2-7 TRBV2 NA NA CASSRTIYEQYF TGTGCCAGCAGTCGGACAATCTACGAGCAGTACTTC
TRBJ2-1 TRBV2 TRBD2 NA CASTLGASGNSYNEQFF TGTGCCAGCACCCTGGGTGCTAGCGGGAACTCCTACAATGAGCAGTTCTTC
TRBJ2-7 TRBV4-1 NA NA CASSQDDGQTYEQYF TGCGCCAGCAGCCAAGATGATGGACAGACGTACGAGCAGTACTTC
TRBJ2-1 TRBV5-1 TRBD2 NA CASSLTGGVNEQFF TGCGCCAGCAGCTTGACGGGAGGTGTCAATGAGCAGTTCTTC
TRBJ1-2 TRBV7-9 NA once CASSTRGGDYGYTF TGTGCCAGCAGCACACGAGGTGGCGACTATGGCTACACCTTC
TRBJ2-5 TRBV5-6 NA NA CASTTLTDPPGETQYF TGTGCCAGCACCACCCTGACAGACCCACCGGGAGAGACCCAGTACTTC
TRBJ1-4 TRBV4-1 NA NA CASSPRQEEKLFF TGCGCCAGCAGCCCGAGACAGGAGGAAAAACTGTTTTTT
TRBJ1-1 TRBV7-9 NA NA CASSLKQLNTEAFF TGTGCCAGCAGCTTAAAACAATTGAACACTGAAGCTTTCTTT
TRBJ2-3 TRBV27 NA once CASSPKTRVSTDTQYF TGTGCCAGCAGTCCCAAGACACGAGTTAGCACAGATACGCAGTATTTT
TRBJ2-2 TRBV29-1 TRBD1 NA CSGGGRTGGTGELFF TGCAGCGGAGGGGGGAGGACAGGGGGCACCGGGGAGCTGTTTTTT
TRBJ1-2 TRBV28 TRBD1 few CASSTGQVWGYTF TGTGCCAGCAGTACGGGACAGGTCTGGGGCTACACCTTC
TRBJ1-2 TRBV9 NA NA CASSANSRDTLGGYTF TGTGCCAGCAGCGCTAACTCCCGGGACACGCTCGGAGGCTACACCTTC
TRBJ2-1 TRBV4-1 TRBD2 NA CASSPGLAPNEQFF TGCGCCAGCAGTCCTGGACTAGCGCCCAATGAGCAGTTCTTC
TRBJ2-1 TRBV5-1 TRBD1 NA CASSLLVRDRDNEQFF TGCGCCAGCAGCTTGTTGGTCCGGGACAGGGACAATGAGCAGTTCTTC
TRBJ2-1 TRBV4-2 NA NA CASSQGPRAVINEQFF TGTGCCAGCAGCCAAGGTCCGCGGGCCGTAATCAATGAGCAGTTCTTC
TRBJ1-1 TRBV7-9 TRBD1 NA CASSSRQGWGNPEAFF TGTGCCAGCAGCTCCAGACAGGGGTGGGGGAACCCTGAAGCTTTCTTT
TRBJ1-2 TRBV28 NA once CASSPTPRVGYTF TGTGCCAGCAGTCCAACACCCAGGGTCGGCTACACCTTC
TRBJ1-1 TRBV11-3 NA NA CASSRNPSAEAFF TGTGCCAGCAGCCGCAATCCAAGCGCTGAAGCTTTCTTT
TRBJ1-2 TRBV6-5 NA NA CASSTPRQSIYGYTF TGTGCCAGCAGTACCCCGAGACAGTCTATTTATGGCTACACCTTC
TRBJ2-4 TRBV27 NA NA CASSSLAKNIQYF TGTGCCAGCAGTAGCCTAGCCAAAAACATTCAGTACTTC
TRBJ2-6 TRBV5-1 TRBD1 NA CASGQGQGSPGANVLTF TGCGCCAGCGGACAGGGACAGGGCTCCCCTGGGGCCAACGTCCTGACTTTC
TRBJ2-5 TRBV5-1 TRBD2 NA CASSLVATSVKETQYF TGCGCCAGCAGCTTGGTTGCAACTAGCGTAAAAGAGACCCAGTACTTC
TRBJ1-3 TRBV5-1 TRBD1 NA CASSAGQGADSGNTIYF TGCGCCAGCAGCGCGGGACAGGGGGCAGATTCTGGAAACACCATATATTTT
TRBJ2-1 TRBV4-1 TRBD1 NA CASSGRTGDSYNEQFF TGCGCCAGCAGCGGGCGGACAGGGGACTCCTACAATGAGCAGTTCTTC
TRBJ2-5 TRBV5-1 TRBD1 NA CASSRRQGLIEETQYF TGCGCCAGCAGCCGTCGACAGGGGCTCATTGAAGAGACCCAGTACTTC
TRBJ2-2 TRBV27 TRBD2 NA CASSLGLAGGAGELFF TGTGCCAGCAGTTTGGGACTAGCGGGAGGCGCCGGGGAGCTGTTTTTT
TRBJ2-2 TRBV7-9 NA NA CASSLDSNTGELFF TGTGCCAGCAGCTTAGACAGCAACACCGGGGAGCTGTTTTTT
TRBJ2-7 TRBV19 TRBD1 NA CASSPRQGGQYEQYF TGTGCCAGTAGTCCTCGACAGGGGGGGCAGTACGAGCAGTACTTC
TRBJ1-4 TRBV28 NA once CASSFWQGYEKLFF TGTGCCAGCAGTTTTTGGCAGGGTTATGAAAAACTGTTTTTT
TRBJ2-1 TRBV5-1 TRBD1 once CASRLDRGAYNEQFF TGCGCCAGCAGGTTGGACAGGGGTGCCTACAATGAGCAGTTCTTC
TRBJ2-5 TRBV9 NA NA CASSAPDKTQYF TGTGCCAGCAGCGCCCCAGATAAGACCCAGTACTTC
TRBJ1-2 TRBV4-1 TRBD1 NA CASSQDPGGLYGYTF TGCGCCAGCAGCCAAGATCCAGGGGGCCTATATGGCTACACCTTC
TRBJ2-7 TRBV5-1 NA NA CASSPPEGGGYEQYF TGCGCCAGCAGCCCGCCCGAGGGGGGGGGCTACGAGCAGTACTTC
TRBJ1-4 TRBV5-1 NA NA CASSLLSQGVGEKLFF TGCGCCAGCAGCTTACTTTCACAGGGAGTAGGCGAAAAACTGTTTTTT
TRBJ1-5 TRBV5-8 TRBD1 few CASSPGTGTGGNQPQHF TGTGCCAGCAGCCCTGGAACCGGGACAGGGGGCAATCAGCCCCAGCATTTT
TRBJ1-2 TRBV4-1 NA NA CASSQAGAQKNGYTF TGCGCCAGCAGCCAAGCAGGGGCGCAAAAAAATGGCTACACCTTC